The 5 T cell receptor beta chains reported below all come from one sample, sequenced in a study of T-cell reconstitution after alpha-beta-depleted transplantation in children. Unique molecular identifiers were used to barcode this TCRbeta library. MiXCR, run by TCRdb on the PCR reads, gives a single entry per CDR3 protein. This sample yields approximately 500,000 distinct CDR3 sequences, of which roughly a quarter are seen a single time; under 45% belongs to the top ten. Sequences were derived from PBMCs, sampled before TCRalphabeta/CD19-depleted stem cell transplant. Receptors were obtained from a boy younger than two with Wiskott-Aldrich syndrome, due to receive a stem cell transplant.

The chain uses TRBV5-1 and TRBJ2-1; 12 nucleotides agree with TRBD2. From germline, CDR1 is SGHRS and CDR2 YFSETQ. V shed 4 bases, J shed 7 bases, and the junction held 9 bases outside the gene matches. CDR3 length: 16 amino acids. CDR3: CASSTLAGGGRNEQFF. The CDR3 DNA reads as TGCGCCAGCAGCACACTAGCGGGAGGAGGTCGGAATGAGCAGTTCTTC.

The chain recombines TRBV15 with TRBJ1-6; TRBD1 aligns across 8 bases. The germline gives CDR1 LNHNV, CDR2 YYDKDF (reference sequence). This CDR3 spans 16 amino acids. J was trimmed by 7 bases and V by 0 bases; bases with no gene match: 5. The CDR3 DNA reads TGTGCCACCAGCAGAGATAGGACAGGGAGGAATTCACCCCTCCACTTT. This translates into CATSRDRTGRNSPLHF.

This clonotype was observed at least ten times. V and J are TRBV7-6 and TRBJ1-1; perhaps TRBD1 as D (5 bases). This CDR3 spans 14 amino acids. Germline CDR1 SGHVS, CDR2 FNYEAQ. The V end was cut by 3 bases, the J end by 1 base, with 9 bases between. The CDR3 DNA reads as TGTGCCAGCAGCTTGGCGGGGCCGAACACTGAAGCTTTCTTT. It yields the protein CASSLAGPNTEAFF.

This clonotype was counted between two and nine times. V usage is TRBV5-1 and J usage is TRBJ2-3, with 11 nucleotides matching TRBD2. Looked up from germline, CDR1 is SGHRS and CDR2 is YFSETQ. This CDR3 is 15 amino acids long. Trimming cost V 4 bases and J 6 bases; bases outside gene matches: 7. The CDR3 reads CASSPVTSGSDTQYF. CDR3 bases: TGCGCCAGCAGCCCAGTCACTAGCGGGAGCGATACGCAGTATTTT.

V gene TRBV6-5 combines with J gene TRBJ2-6, with 7 bases matching TRBD1. Per the germline V gene, CDR1 is MNHEY and CDR2 is SVGAGI. The length of the CDR3 is 17 residues. J was trimmed by 0 bases and V by 6 bases; bases with no gene match: 8. CDR3 sequence (DNA): TGTGCCAGCAGGCCCACAGGGGCCGACTCTGGGGCCAACGTCCTGACTTTC. This codes for CASRPTGADSGANVLTF.